The clone carrying this T cell receptor (beta chain) was counted many times. What it binds is not known. From RNA transcripts, TCR beta CDR3 regions were amplified. With the HTBI primer set, the TCR CDR3 went through a first round of RT-PCR. TCRdb passed the multiplex PCR reads through MiXCR, listing each CDR3 protein once. This table holds hundreds of thousands of distinct CDR3 sequences, 16% found once. This sample was taken from a study of T cells in Graves' hyperthyroidism and ophthalmopathy. Findings of the study overall: Researchers report that a 13 V-J model separated ophthalmopathy from stable hyperthyroidism. The model's output predicted ophthalmopathy at a median of about 6.5 months prior to onset.

An absence of ophthalmopathy progression within 18 months meant stable Graves' hyperthyroidism. Diagnoses rested on clinical symptoms, serum thyroxine and TRAb, thyroid ultrasound and orbital computed tomography. Germline CDR1 reads SNHLY; CDR2 reads FYNNEI. V was trimmed by 1 base and J by 2 bases, leaving 8 bases between them. The CDR3 runs 14 residues. The sequenced material came from blood. The chain recombines TRBV2 with TRBJ1-2; D is undetermined. The source of this sequence is a woman aged 18-30 years with Graves' hyperthyroidism. The CDR3 nucleotides are TGTGCCAGCAGTGAAGGTCGCGGAAACTATGGCTACACCTTC. Translating it yields CASSEGRGNYGYTF.